The 18 T cell receptor beta chains listed next were all sequenced from one sample in a study of OX40 agonist ivuxolimab in advanced cancers. The data were produced by immunoSEQ multiplex PCR, yet TCRdb's version contains in-frame clones alone and is incomplete. Of about 22,000 clones listed, approximately 84% are singletons. The sequencing here drew on CD4+ or CD8+ T cells sorted from blood, taken in a trial of the OX40 agonist ivuxolimab. The receptor set was obtained from an adult with an advanced solid tumor such as melanoma, head and neck, liver or kidney cancer.

The CDR3 reads CASSLKDRYYEQYF. The CDR3 bases are TGTGCCAGCAGCTTAAAGGACAGGTACTACGAGCAGTACTTC. The rearrangement joins TRBV7-9 to TRBJ2-7; 7 nucleotides align to TRBD1. CDR1 is SEHNR, CDR2 FQNEAQ, per germline (reference sequence). The V and J ends lost 2 bases and 3 bases, in that order; junction bases with no gene match: 4. This CDR3 has 14 amino acids. Combining the CDR3 with reference TRBV7-9 and TRBJ2-7 gives the whole variable domain DTGVSQNPRHKITKRGQNVTFRCDPISEHNRLYWYRQTLGQGPEFLTYFQNEAQLEKSRLLSDRFSAERPKGSFSTLEIQRTEQGDSAMYLCASSLKDRYYEQYFGPGTRLTVT.

The chain is built from TRBV7-9 and TRBJ2-2; TRBD1 matches at 8 bases. V lost 5 bases to trimming and J lost 5 bases; unmatched junction nucleotides: 19. CDR3 length: 19 amino acids. Germline V gives CDR1 SEHNR, CDR2 FQNEAQ (reference sequence). The CDR3 protein is CASSPQTGSDRGRTGELFF. The DNA for the CDR3 is TGTGCCAGCAGCCCGCAAACGGGGTCAGACAGGGGAAGAACCGGGGAGCTGTTTTTT. The full variable domain, its missing parts supplied by reference TRBV7-9 and TRBJ2-2, is DTGVSQNPRHKITKRGQNVTFRCDPISEHNRLYWYRQTLGQGPEFLTYFQNEAQLEKSRLLSDRFSAERPKGSFSTLEIQRTEQGDSAMYLCASSPQTGSDRGRTGELFFGEGSRLTVL.

Points on this clone: The sample holds other DNA sequences that translate to the same CDR3. The chain joins TRBV2 to TRBJ2-1; 9 bases map to TRBD1. Germline lookup yields CDR1 SNHLY and CDR2 FYNNEI. The CDR3 runs 17 residues. V dropped 4 bases and J dropped 4; count of bases not matched to a gene: 11. The CDR3 is CASSGYGTGMTYNEQFF. The CDR3 DNA sequence: TGTGCCAGCAGTGGGTACGGGACAGGGATGACGTACAATGAGCAGTTCTTC.

The chain is built from TRBV19 and TRBJ2-7; 7 bases line up with TRBD2. The CDR3 spans 16 residues. Germline V gene lookup returns CDR1 LNHDA and CDR2 SQIVND (reference sequence). Unmatched junction bases numbered 10, after V lost 4 bases and J lost 1 base. In DNA, the CDR3 is TGTGCCAGTAGTACCTTAGCGGCGGGGGTTTCCTACGAGCAGTACTTC. This gives the protein CASSTLAAGVSYEQYF.

The chain recombines TRBV29-1 with TRBJ1-1; D unclear. The CDR3 extends over 12 amino acids. The germline V gene encodes CDR1 SQVTM and CDR2 ANQGSEA. Trimming left V 5 bases short and J 0 bases short, with 7 bases between. The CDR3 spells CSVSGLNTEAFF. The CDR3 DNA reads TGCAGCGTTTCGGGCCTGAACACTGAAGCTTTCTTT.

This clone was observed once. V and J are TRBV11-2 and TRBJ2-3; 14 bases agree with TRBD2. The V and J ends lost 5 bases and 4 bases, in that order; junction bases with no gene match: 5. The CDR3 sequence is 16 residues long. Germline CDR1 and CDR2: SGHAT and FQNNGV. The CDR3 here is CASSPRLAGGADTQYF. The CDR3 nucleotides are TGTGCCAGCAGCCCTAGACTAGCGGGGGGGGCAGATACGCAGTATTTT.

The chain uses TRBV11-2 and TRBJ2-2; TRBD1 matches at 10 bases. The CDR3 has 16 residues. Trimming took 5 bases from V and 0 from J; bases not matched to a gene: 3. Germline values: CDR1 SGHAT, CDR2 FQNNGV. The CDR3 sequence is CASSLTGGANTGELFF. The CDR3 DNA follows: TGTGCCAGCAGCCTGACAGGGGGCGCGAACACCGGGGAGCTGTTTTTT.

The CDR3 loop reads CASSYMNRGAGYTF. In DNA form, the CDR3 reads TGTGCCAGCAGTTACATGAACAGGGGAGCCGGCTACACCTTC. This chain links TRBV6-5 with TRBJ1-2, with 7 bases aligning to TRBD1. The CDR3 loop spans 14 amino acids. In germline, CDR1 is MNHEY, CDR2 SVGAGI. The V gene end was trimmed by 2 bases and the J gene end by 8 bases; junction bases not matched to a gene: 8.

This clone was found a few times. The chain couples TRBV7-9 to TRBJ1-1; 10 bases fit TRBD1. The CDR3 length is 16 residues. Trimming took 4 bases from V and 1 from J; bases not matched to a gene: 6. Per germline, CDR1 SEHNR and CDR2 FQNEAQ (reference sequence). The CDR3, as DNA: TGTGCCAGCAGCTCAGATCGACAGGGGGCGAACACTGAAGCTTTCTTT. Its translation is CASSSDRQGANTEAFF.

This sequence joins TRBV29-1 and TRBJ2-7; possibly TRBD1 or TRBD2 for D (5 bases each). CDR3 length: 10 amino acids. Per the germline V gene, CDR1 is SQVTM and CDR2 is ANQGSEA. Trimming pared 6 bases from V and 6 bases from J, leaving 9 bases between. The DNA of the CDR3 is TGCAGCGTCCAGAGGGGCGAGCAGTACTTC. Translation: CSVQRGEQYF.

The count of this clone is one. This chain links TRBV29-1 with TRBJ2-7, with D hard to call. Germline V gene lookup returns CDR1 SQVTM and CDR2 ANQGSEA. The CDR3 is made up of 13 amino acids. V lost 3 bases and J 7 bases, leaving 16 bases between the germline ends. This chain's CDR3 is CSVDLRSSGEQYF. The CDR3 DNA reads as TGCAGCGTTGATCTGCGGTCCTCTGGGGAGCAGTACTTC.

This clone was recorded a few times. CDR3 region: CASSLGGGSYEQYF. In DNA form, the CDR3 reads TGTGCCAGCAGCTTAGGCGGGGGTTCCTACGAGCAGTACTTC. The genes are TRBV7-6 and TRBJ2-7, with 7 positions matching TRBD2. V shed 1 base, J shed 1 base, and the junction held 1 base outside the gene matches. This CDR3 contains 14 residues. Germline-derived CDR1 and CDR2 are SGHVS and FNYEAQ.

The chain employs TRBV5-8 and TRBJ1-1; D unresolved. V lost 1 base and J 0 bases, leaving 4 bases between the germline ends. This CDR3 comprises 13 residues. The germline V gene has CDR1 SGHTS and CDR2 YDEGEE. The CDR3 reads CASSLFLNTEAFF. Written as DNA, the CDR3 is TGTGCCAGCAGCTTGTTTTTGAACACTGAAGCTTTCTTT. The variable domain in full, with the rest retrieved from reference TRBV5-8 and TRBJ1-1, is EAGVTQSPTHLIKTRGQQATLRCSPISGHTSVYWYQQALGLGLQFLLWYDEGEERNRGNFPPRFSGRQFPNYSSELNVNALELEDSALYLCASSLFLNTEAFFGQGTRLTVV.

The rearrangement links TRBV2 to TRBJ1-3; D remains unclear. V lost 6 bases to trimming and J lost 0 bases, with 6 bases between them. The CDR3 contains 13 residues. Germline V gene data show CDR1 as SNHLY and CDR2 as FYNNEI. In nucleotides, the CDR3 is TGTGCCAGCAGAGGATTCTCTGGAAACACCATATATTTT. Translation: CASRGFSGNTIYF.

The chain carries TRBV7-9 and TRBJ1-2; D is undetermined. The V gene lost 2 bases and the J gene lost 3 bases, with 16 bases spanning the gap. Germline values: CDR1 SEHNR, CDR2 FQNEAQ (reference sequence). The CDR3 totals 16 residues. CDR3 protein: CASSLPFTLGDYGYTF. The DNA for the CDR3 is TGTGCCAGCAGCTTACCCTTTACCCTTGGGGACTATGGCTACACCTTC.

As DNA, the CDR3 is TGTGCCAGCAGCCACTCGGGACAGGGAATCCACGAGCAGTACTTC. Amino acids: CASSHSGQGIHEQYF. This chain links TRBV4-2 with TRBJ2-7; TRBD1 matches at 9 bases. This CDR3 contains 15 residues. Germline CDR1 reads LGHNA; CDR2 reads YNFKEQ. Losses at the gene ends were 3 bases for V and 5 bases for J; bases not matched to a gene: 8.

A note on this clone: The junction departs from the called germline gene at one end, perhaps through a read error. CDR3 residues: CASSNSPGGWSYEQYF. The CDR3 DNA sequence: TGTGCCAGCAGTAACTCCCCTGGGGGGTGGTCCTACGAGCAGTACTTC. V usage is TRBV6-5 and J usage is TRBJ2-7; tentative D call: TRBD2 (6 bases). Germline values: CDR1 MNHEY, CDR2 SVGAGI. The CDR3 length is 16 residues.

V gene TRBV25-1 combines with J gene TRBJ1-4, with TRBD1 matching 11 bases. Trimming cost V 1 base and J 7 bases; bases outside gene matches: 2. CDR3 length: 15 residues. The germline CDR1 and CDR2 sequences are MGHDK and SYGVNS. CDR3 loop: CASSEWGTGGEKLFF. CDR3 bases: TGTGCCAGCAGTGAATGGGGGACAGGGGGTGAAAAACTGTTTTTT.